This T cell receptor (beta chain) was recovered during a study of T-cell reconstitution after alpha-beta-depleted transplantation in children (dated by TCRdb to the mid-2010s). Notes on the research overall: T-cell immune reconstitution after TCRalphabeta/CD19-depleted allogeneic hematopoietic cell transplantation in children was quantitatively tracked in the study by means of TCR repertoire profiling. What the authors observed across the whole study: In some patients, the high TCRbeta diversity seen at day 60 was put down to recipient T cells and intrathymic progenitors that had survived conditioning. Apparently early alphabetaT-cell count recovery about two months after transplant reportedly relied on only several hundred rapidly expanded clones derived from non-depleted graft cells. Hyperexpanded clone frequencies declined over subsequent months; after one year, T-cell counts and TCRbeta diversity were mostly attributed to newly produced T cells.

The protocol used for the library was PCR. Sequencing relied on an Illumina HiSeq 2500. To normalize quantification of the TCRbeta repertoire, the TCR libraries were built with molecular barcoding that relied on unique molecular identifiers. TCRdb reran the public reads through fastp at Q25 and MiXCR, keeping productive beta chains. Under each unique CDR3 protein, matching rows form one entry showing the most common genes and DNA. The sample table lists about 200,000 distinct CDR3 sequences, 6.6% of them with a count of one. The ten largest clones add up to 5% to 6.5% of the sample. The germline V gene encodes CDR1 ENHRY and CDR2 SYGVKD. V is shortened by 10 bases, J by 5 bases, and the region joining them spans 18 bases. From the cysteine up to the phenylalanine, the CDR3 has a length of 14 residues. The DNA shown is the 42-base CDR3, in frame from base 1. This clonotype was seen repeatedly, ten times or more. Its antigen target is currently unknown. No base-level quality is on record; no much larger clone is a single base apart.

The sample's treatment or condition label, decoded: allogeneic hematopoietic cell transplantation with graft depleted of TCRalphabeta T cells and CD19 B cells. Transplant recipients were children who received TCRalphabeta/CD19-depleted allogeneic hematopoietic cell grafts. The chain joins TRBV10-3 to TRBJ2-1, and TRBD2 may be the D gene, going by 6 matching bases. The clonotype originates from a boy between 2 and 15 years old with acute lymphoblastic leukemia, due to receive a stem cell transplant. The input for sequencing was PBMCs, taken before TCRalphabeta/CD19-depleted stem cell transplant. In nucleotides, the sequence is TGTGCCACTTACGCAGGTTCGGGGGACAATGAGCAGTTCTTC. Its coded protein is CATYAGSGDNEQFF.